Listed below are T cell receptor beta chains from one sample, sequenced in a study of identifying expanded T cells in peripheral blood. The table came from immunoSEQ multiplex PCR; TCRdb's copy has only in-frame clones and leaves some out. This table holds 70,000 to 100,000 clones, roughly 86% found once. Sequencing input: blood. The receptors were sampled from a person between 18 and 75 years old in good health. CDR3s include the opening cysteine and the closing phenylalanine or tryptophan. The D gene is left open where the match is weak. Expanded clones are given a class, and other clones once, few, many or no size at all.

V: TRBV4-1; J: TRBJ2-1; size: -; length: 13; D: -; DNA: TGCGCCAGCAGCCAAGATCTAATCAATGAGCAGTTCTTC; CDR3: CASSQDLINEQFF
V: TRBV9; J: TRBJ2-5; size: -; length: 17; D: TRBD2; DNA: TGTGCCAGCAGCCCCAATCCTCCGGGACTAAACCAAGAGACCCAGTACTTC; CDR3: CASSPNPPGLNQETQYF
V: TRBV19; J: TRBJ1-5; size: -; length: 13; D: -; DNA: TGTGCCAGTAGTATCCGGGACAATCAGCCCCAGCATTTT; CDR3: CASSIRDNQPQHF
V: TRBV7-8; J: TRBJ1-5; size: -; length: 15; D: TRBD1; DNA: TGTGCCAGCAGCTTCCGGGACAGGGATGTGCAGCCCCAGCATTTT; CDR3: CASSFRDRDVQPQHF
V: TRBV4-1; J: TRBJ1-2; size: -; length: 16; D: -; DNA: TGCGCCAGCAGCCCCGGGGAGCCAAGGCCTAACTATGGCTACACCTTC; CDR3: CASSPGEPRPNYGYTF
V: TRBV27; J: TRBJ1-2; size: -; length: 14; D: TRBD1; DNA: TGTGCCAGCAGACCTATGGGACAGGGTGGTGGCTACACCTTC; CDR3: CASRPMGQGGGYTF
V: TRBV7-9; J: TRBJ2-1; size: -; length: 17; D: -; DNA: TGTGCCAGCAGCTTAGCTTTTGGGATATCGCCCTACAATGAGCAGTTCTTC; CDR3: CASSLAFGISPYNEQFF
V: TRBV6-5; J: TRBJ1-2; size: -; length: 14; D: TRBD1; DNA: TGTGCCAGCAGGAGGGCAGGGGGCTTGGATGGCTACACCTTC; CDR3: CASRRAGGLDGYTF
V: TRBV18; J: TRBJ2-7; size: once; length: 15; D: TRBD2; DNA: TGTGCCAGCTCACCAGCGGGGGGCCCCTCCTACGAGCAGTACTTC; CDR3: CASSPAGGPSYEQYF
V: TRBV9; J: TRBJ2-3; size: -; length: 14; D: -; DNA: TGTGCCAGCAGCCCTGGGCTAGCCGCAGATACGCAGTATTTT; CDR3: CASSPGLAADTQYF
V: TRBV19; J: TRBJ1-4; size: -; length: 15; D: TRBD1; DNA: TGTGCCAGTAACTCCATTACTGCAGGGGGCGAAAAACTGTTTTTT; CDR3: CASNSITAGGEKLFF
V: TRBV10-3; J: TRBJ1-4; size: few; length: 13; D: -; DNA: TGTGCCATCAGGCGGCAGGAGAATGAAAAACTGTTTTTT; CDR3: CAIRRQENEKLFF
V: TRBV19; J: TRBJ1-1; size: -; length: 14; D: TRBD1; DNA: TGTGCCAGTAGTGTACAGGGGATGAACACTGAAGCTTTCTTT; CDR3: CASSVQGMNTEAFF
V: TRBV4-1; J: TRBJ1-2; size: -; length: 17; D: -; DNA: TGCGCCAGCAGCCAAGCGGCTGGACAGATATATTTCTATGGCTACACCTTC; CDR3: CASSQAAGQIYFYGYTF
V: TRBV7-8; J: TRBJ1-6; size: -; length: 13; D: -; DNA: TGTGCCAGCAGCTTCGGTACGGGAGCACCCCTCCACTTT; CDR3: CASSFGTGAPLHF
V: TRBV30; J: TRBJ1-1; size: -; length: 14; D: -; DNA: TGTGCCTGGAGTGTACACTCGGGGAGGGCTGAAGCTTTCTTT; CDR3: CAWSVHSGRAEAFF
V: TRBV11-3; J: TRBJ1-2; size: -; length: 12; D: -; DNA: TGTGCCAGCAGCTTAGGGGACTATGGCTACACCTTC; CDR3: CASSLGDYGYTF
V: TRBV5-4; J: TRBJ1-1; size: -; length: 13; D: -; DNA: TGTGCCAGCAGCTTGTTCCAGAACACTGAAGCTTTCTTT; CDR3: CASSLFQNTEAFF
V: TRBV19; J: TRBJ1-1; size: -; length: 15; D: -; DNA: TGTGCCAGTAGTGCCGACAGAACCTTGAACACTGAAGCTTTCTTT; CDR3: CASSADRTLNTEAFF
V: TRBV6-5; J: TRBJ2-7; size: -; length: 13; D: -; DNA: TGTGCCAGCAGGGAGAGGGGCCCCTACGAGCAGTACTTC; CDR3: CASRERGPYEQYF
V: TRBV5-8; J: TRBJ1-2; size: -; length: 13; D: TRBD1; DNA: TGTGCCAGCAGCCTGGACAGGGTCTCTGGCTACACCTTC; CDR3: CASSLDRVSGYTF
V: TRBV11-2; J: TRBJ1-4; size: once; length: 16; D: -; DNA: TGTGCCAGCAGCTTAGGCAGGAGGGGAGCTAATGAAAAACTGTTTTTT; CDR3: CASSLGRRGANEKLFF
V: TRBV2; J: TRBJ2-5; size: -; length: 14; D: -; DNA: TGTGCCGCTCTCCGCAGGGTAAACCAAGAGACCCAGTACTTC; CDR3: CAALRRVNQETQYF
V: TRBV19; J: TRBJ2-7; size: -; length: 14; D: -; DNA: TGTGCCAGTAGTATGAACAGATACTCCTACGAGCAGTACTTC; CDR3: CASSMNRYSYEQYF
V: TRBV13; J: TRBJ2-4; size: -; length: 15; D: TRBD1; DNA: TGTGCCAGCAGCCCGGACAGGGGGGCCAAAAACATTCAGTACTTC; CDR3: CASSPDRGAKNIQYF
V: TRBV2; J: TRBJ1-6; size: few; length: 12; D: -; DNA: TGTGCCAGCACTCCCATAGGTTCACCCCTCCACTTT; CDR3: CASTPIGSPLHF
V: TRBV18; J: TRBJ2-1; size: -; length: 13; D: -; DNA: TGTGCCAGCTCACCAGATACAGTGAATGAGCAGTTCTTC; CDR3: CASSPDTVNEQFF
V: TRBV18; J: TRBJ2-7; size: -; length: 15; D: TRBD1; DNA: TGTGCCAGCTCACCATTTGGGACAGGGGTTGACGAGCAGTACTTC; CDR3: CASSPFGTGVDEQYF
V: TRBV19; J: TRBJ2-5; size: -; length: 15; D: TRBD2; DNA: TGTGCCAGTAGTCCAAGCGGGGGCCCTCGGGAGACCCAGTACTTC; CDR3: CASSPSGGPRETQYF
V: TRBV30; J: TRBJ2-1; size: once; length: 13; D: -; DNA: TGTGCCTCCCAAGGCCCCGTGGTCGGTGAGCAGTTCTTC; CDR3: CASQGPVVGEQFF
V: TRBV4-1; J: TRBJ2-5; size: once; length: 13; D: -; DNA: TGCGCCAGCAGCCGGAATATTGGGGAGACCCAGTACTTC; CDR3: CASSRNIGETQYF
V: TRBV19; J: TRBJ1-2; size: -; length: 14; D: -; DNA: TGTGCCAGTACCCCCACCGGGACATTGTATGGCTACACCTTC; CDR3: CASTPTGTLYGYTF
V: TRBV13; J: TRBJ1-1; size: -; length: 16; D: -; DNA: TGTGCCAGCAGCTCCCTCGGACAGAGCAAGAACACTGAAGCTTTCTTT; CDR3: CASSSLGQSKNTEAFF
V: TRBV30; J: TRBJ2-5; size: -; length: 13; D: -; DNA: TGTGCCTGGAGCGGGGGCGTTGGGGAGACCCAGTACTTC; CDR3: CAWSGGVGETQYF
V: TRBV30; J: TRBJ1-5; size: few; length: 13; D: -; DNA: TGTGCCTGGTCGGGAGTTTACCATCAGCCCCAGCATTTT; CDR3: CAWSGVYHQPQHF
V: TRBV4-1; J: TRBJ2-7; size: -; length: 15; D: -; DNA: TGCGCCAGCAGCCAAAGCAACCGGGTTGCCTACGAGCAGTACTTC; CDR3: CASSQSNRVAYEQYF
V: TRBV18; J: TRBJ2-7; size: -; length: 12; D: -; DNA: TGTGCCAGCTCACCAACGGCCTACGAGCAGTACTTC; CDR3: CASSPTAYEQYF